Shown below are 4 T cell receptor beta chains from a single sample sequenced in a study of identical twins. TCRdb redid the calling of the 5' RACE reads with MiXCR, one entry per CDR3 protein. The sample has about 920,000 distinct CDR3 sequences; 9% to 15% are singletons. This sample was also put to use in a study of yellow fever vaccine responses in identical twins.

Sequenced input: PBMCs. The receptors here all came from a woman between 18 and 29 years old in good health.

A few counts support this clonotype. V and J are TRBV5-1 and TRBJ1-6; D is ambiguous. Between the trimmed V and J ends, which lost 0 bases and 10 bases, there was a span of 14 bases. This CDR3 has 15 residues. CDR1 and CDR2 (germline): SGHRS, YFSETQ. The CDR3 DNA follows: TGCGCCAGCAGCTTGGCGGGGAGCAGATGGTCACCCCTCCACTTT. It yields the protein CASSLAGSRWSPLHF.

The gene calls are TRBV11-2 and TRBJ2-2; D gene ambiguous. The CDR3 covers 15 residues. Germline assignment: CDR1 SGHAT and CDR2 FQNNGV. With 3 bases removed from V and 2 bases from J, the gap between germline ends came to 10 bases. The DNA for the CDR3 is TGTGCCAGCAGCTTCAACCCCGAAAACACCGGGGAGCTGTTTTTT. The encoded protein is CASSFNPENTGELFF.

This clonotype was counted a few times. The J gene is TRBJ2-2, the V gene TRBV5-1; D is unresolved. CDR1 SGHRS and CDR2 YFSETQ come from the germline V gene. V gave up 0 bases and J gave up 6 bases, with 9 bases separating them. The CDR3 totals 14 residues. DNA for the CDR3: TGCGCCAGCAGCTTGGTTATGGGTGCCGGGGAGCTGTTTTTT. As protein: CASSLVMGAGELFF.

In this sample, this clonotype turned up a few times. The J gene is TRBJ2-1, the V gene TRBV6-5; 8 bases are shared with TRBD1. Germline CDR1 is MNHEY and CDR2 is SVGAGI. CDR3 length: 16 amino acids. The V segment lost 4 bases and the J segment 6 bases; nucleotides outside the gene matches: 11. For the CDR3, the DNA is TGTGCCAGCAGTTCGCTACGGACAGGGATGGGCAATGAGCAGTTCTTC. Amino acid sequence: CASSSLRTGMGNEQFF.